These T cell receptor beta chains were read from a single sample in a study of cytomegalovirus exposure and HLA in healthy donors. Clones were sequenced by immunoSEQ multiplex PCR, and TCRdb holds only the in-frame ones, with some missing. Altogether 150,000 to 200,000 clones are present, about 81% being singletons, with the ten largest covering 0.95% to 1.5%. The source material was PBMCs. The receptors come from a woman in her thirties in good health and CMV-seronegative. CDR3s include the opening cysteine and the closing phenylalanine or tryptophan. The order of the fields is CDR3 DNA, CDR3 protein, D gene, J gene, clone size, CDR3 length, V gene. A D gene is named only where the DNA matches it firmly. Part of the rows lack a size; the others show once, few, many or a class for expanded clones.

DNA: TGTGCCACCGCAGGGGCAGGCCCGAGCTCTGGAAACACCATATATTTT; CDR3: CATAGAGPSSGNTIYF; D: NA; J: TRBJ1-3; size: NA; length: 16; V: TRBV2
DNA: TGTGCCAGCTGTTGGGGCCTGAGAGATACGCAGTATTTT; CDR3: CASCWGLRDTQYF; D: NA; J: TRBJ2-3; size: NA; length: 13; V: TRBV6-1
DNA: TGTGCCAGCAGTGACCAGGGTAGCACAGATACGCAGTATTTT; CDR3: CASSDQGSTDTQYF; D: NA; J: TRBJ2-3; size: NA; length: 14; V: TRBV6-4
DNA: TGTGCCAGCAGCTTCGGGGGATCGAGCACAGATACGCAGTATTTT; CDR3: CASSFGGSSTDTQYF; D: NA; J: TRBJ2-3; size: NA; length: 15; V: TRBV7-7
DNA: TGTGCCAGCAGCGAGACAGGGGGGGAAAAACTGTTTTTT; CDR3: CASSETGGEKLFF; D: TRBD1; J: TRBJ1-4; size: NA; length: 13; V: TRBV2
DNA: TGTGCCTGGGGACTAGCGGGAGGGCTTAAGACGCAGTATTTT; CDR3: CAWGLAGGLKTQYF; D: TRBD2; J: TRBJ2-3; size: NA; length: 14; V: TRBV30
DNA: TGTGCCACCAGCACCGCCGGGACATCGGTCACCTACGAGCAGTACTTC; CDR3: CATSTAGTSVTYEQYF; D: NA; J: TRBJ2-7; size: few; length: 16; V: TRBV15
DNA: TGTGCCAGCAGAGCCGGGACAGTAAATAGCAATCAGCCCCAGCATTTT; CDR3: CASRAGTVNSNQPQHF; D: TRBD1; J: TRBJ1-5; size: NA; length: 16; V: TRBV27
DNA: TGTGCCTGGACTCTGTCTAGCGGATTTTTCAATGAGCAGTTCTTC; CDR3: CAWTLSSGFFNEQFF; D: TRBD2; J: TRBJ2-1; size: NA; length: 15; V: TRBV30
DNA: TGTGCCAGCAGTTTATCGTTCGGGTCACATGAAAAACTGTTTTTT; CDR3: CASSLSFGSHEKLFF; D: NA; J: TRBJ1-4; size: NA; length: 15; V: TRBV27
DNA: TGTGCCAGCAGCTTGGCCCTGTTGCGGGGTGAGAACACCGGGGAGCTGTTTTTT; CDR3: CASSLALLRGENTGELFF; D: NA; J: TRBJ2-2; size: NA; length: 18; V: TRBV5-8
DNA: TGTGCCAGCAGCTTGATCGGGACTAGTCACGAGCAGTACTTC; CDR3: CASSLIGTSHEQYF; D: TRBD2; J: TRBJ2-7; size: few; length: 14; V: TRBV7-9
DNA: TGTGCCAGCAGTTATACTAGCGGGAGGGGTTCTGGGGAGCAGTACTTC; CDR3: CASSYTSGRGSGEQYF; D: TRBD2; J: TRBJ2-7; size: once; length: 16; V: TRBV6-5
DNA: TGTGCTAGTGGTTTGGTACAGGCAGGGAACTATGGCTACACCTTC; CDR3: CASGLVQAGNYGYTF; D: NA; J: TRBJ1-2; size: NA; length: 15; V: TRBV12-5
DNA: TGTGCCAGCAGATTGACTAGAGGCAACGAGCAGTACTTC; CDR3: CASRLTRGNEQYF; D: NA; J: TRBJ2-7; size: NA; length: 13; V: TRBV6-1
DNA: TGTGCCAGCAGTGCTACAGGGGCCCGCACAGATACGCAGTATTTT; CDR3: CASSATGARTDTQYF; D: TRBD1; J: TRBJ2-3; size: NA; length: 15; V: TRBV25-1
DNA: TGTGCCAGCAGCACAGGGATCGAATTTGGCTATGGCTACACCTTC; CDR3: CASSTGIEFGYGYTF; D: NA; J: TRBJ1-2; size: NA; length: 15; V: TRBV6-5
DNA: TGTGCCAGCTCCCCGGGACAACATCAGCCCCAGCATTTT; CDR3: CASSPGQHQPQHF; D: NA; J: TRBJ1-5; size: NA; length: 13; V: TRBV18
DNA: TGTGCCAGCAGCTTGGTAGGTGACAGTGACTACGAGCAGTACTTC; CDR3: CASSLVGDSDYEQYF; D: NA; J: TRBJ2-7; size: NA; length: 15; V: TRBV5-6
DNA: TGTGCCAGCCGGGGGGGTCAGGCGAATGAAAAACTGTTTTTT; CDR3: CASRGGQANEKLFF; D: NA; J: TRBJ1-4; size: NA; length: 14; V: TRBV4-2
DNA: TGTGCCAGCTCCGTCGACAGGAATGGCTACACCTTC; CDR3: CASSVDRNGYTF; D: NA; J: TRBJ1-2; size: NA; length: 12; V: TRBV18
DNA: TGCAGCGTGACTACAGGGCGCTCTGGAAACACCATATATTTT; CDR3: CSVTTGRSGNTIYF; D: NA; J: TRBJ1-3; size: NA; length: 14; V: TRBV29-1
DNA: TGCAGCGTTGGCTCGACGGGGGAGCAGTACTTC; CDR3: CSVGSTGEQYF; D: NA; J: TRBJ2-7; size: once; length: 11; V: TRBV29-1
DNA: TGTGCCAGTAGTCTGGACAGGGGGTACGAGCAGTACTTC; CDR3: CASSLDRGYEQYF; D: TRBD1; J: TRBJ2-7; size: NA; length: 13; V: TRBV19
DNA: TGTGCCAGCAGTTATGACAGGGGTTCTCGCTATGGCTACACCTTC; CDR3: CASSYDRGSRYGYTF; D: TRBD1; J: TRBJ1-2; size: NA; length: 15; V: TRBV6-5
DNA: TGTGCCAGCAGCGTAGCGGTAGTCCCACTTGAAGCTTTCTTT; CDR3: CASSVAVVPLEAFF; D: NA; J: TRBJ1-1; size: NA; length: 14; V: TRBV9
DNA: TGTGCCAGCAGCTCACAGGGGGCGGGTAATGAAAAACTGTTTTTT; CDR3: CASSSQGAGNEKLFF; D: TRBD1; J: TRBJ1-4; size: NA; length: 15; V: TRBV7-2
DNA: TGCGCCAGCAGCCAAGATAGCGGGAGGGCCTCGAAGACCCAGTACTTC; CDR3: CASSQDSGRASKTQYF; D: TRBD2; J: TRBJ2-5; size: NA; length: 16; V: TRBV4-1
DNA: TGTGCCAGCAGCGTTACAGGGTCTGGGGCCAACGTCCTGACTTTC; CDR3: CASSVTGSGANVLTF; D: NA; J: TRBJ2-6; size: NA; length: 15; V: TRBV9
DNA: TGCGCCAGCAGCCCTGAGGGGACAGGGCCTCGGGCTGAAGCTTTCTTT; CDR3: CASSPEGTGPRAEAFF; D: TRBD1; J: TRBJ1-1; size: NA; length: 16; V: TRBV4-1
DNA: TGTGCCAGTAGTGCCTACAGGGGGCGCGGAGGGAATGAAAAACTGTTTTTT; CDR3: CASSAYRGRGGNEKLFF; D: TRBD1; J: TRBJ1-4; size: NA; length: 17; V: TRBV19
DNA: TGTGCCAGCAGCTTGGCTGCGGGAGGTGTGGGGACCCAGTACTTC; CDR3: CASSLAAGGVGTQYF; D: TRBD2; J: TRBJ2-5; size: NA; length: 15; V: TRBV5-4
DNA: TGTGCCAGCTCACCGGAGTCCTACGAGCAGTACTTC; CDR3: CASSPESYEQYF; D: NA; J: TRBJ2-7; size: NA; length: 12; V: TRBV18
DNA: TGTGCCAGCAGCTCCTACAGGGAGGGGAATCAGCCCCAGCATTTT; CDR3: CASSSYREGNQPQHF; D: NA; J: TRBJ1-5; size: NA; length: 15; V: TRBV7-9
DNA: TGTGCCAGCAGAAAGGACACCTCAGAGGTCCAGTACTTC; CDR3: CASRKDTSEVQYF; D: NA; J: TRBJ2-5; size: NA; length: 13; V: TRBV2
DNA: TGTGCCAGCAGCCCACGCCGAACAGGGGACAGTGAAGCTTTCTTT; CDR3: CASSPRRTGDSEAFF; D: TRBD1; J: TRBJ1-1; size: NA; length: 15; V: TRBV7-8
DNA: TGTGCCAGCAGTCAGAATCAGCCCCAGCATTTT; CDR3: CASSQNQPQHF; D: NA; J: TRBJ1-5; size: NA; length: 11; V: TRBV28
DNA: TGCAGCGTTGATTCAGGCAGGACAGGGGGCGAAAAACTGTTTTTT; CDR3: CSVDSGRTGGEKLFF; D: TRBD1; J: TRBJ1-4; size: NA; length: 15; V: TRBV29-1
DNA: TGCGCCAGCAGCCAAGATTCACCCAGGCAGCATAGCAATCAGCCCCAGCATTTT; CDR3: CASSQDSPRQHSNQPQHF; D: NA; J: TRBJ1-5; size: NA; length: 18; V: TRBV4-1
DNA: TGTGCCAGCAGCGCCAGATACAGGGGAAACATTTCACCCCTCCACTTT; CDR3: CASSARYRGNISPLHF; D: TRBD1; J: TRBJ1-6; size: many; length: 16; V: TRBV7-8
DNA: TGTGCTAGTGGTTTCCCAAAGACAGGGGCTGAAGCTTTCTTT; CDR3: CASGFPKTGAEAFF; D: TRBD1; J: TRBJ1-1; size: NA; length: 14; V: TRBV12-5
DNA: TGTGCCAGCAGCCAAACTGAAGCTTTCTTT; CDR3: CASSQTEAFF; D: NA; J: TRBJ1-1; size: NA; length: 10; V: TRBV7-9
DNA: TGTGCCAGCAGTTACTCGACGGGGGGTAATGGCTACACCTTC; CDR3: CASSYSTGGNGYTF; D: NA; J: TRBJ1-2; size: NA; length: 14; V: TRBV6-5
DNA: TGTGCCAGCAGCTTAAATTTAGTTTCACCCCTCCACTTT; CDR3: CASSLNLVSPLHF; D: NA; J: TRBJ1-6; size: few; length: 13; V: TRBV7-3
DNA: TGTGCCAGCAGTGAAGGTAGCGGGGACTTCACAGATACGCAGTATTTT; CDR3: CASSEGSGDFTDTQYF; D: TRBD2; J: TRBJ2-3; size: NA; length: 16; V: TRBV6-1
DNA: TGTGCCAGCAGCTTAGTGGGACAGAGCACAGATACGCAGTATTTT; CDR3: CASSLVGQSTDTQYF; D: TRBD1; J: TRBJ2-3; size: NA; length: 15; V: TRBV11-2
DNA: TGTGCCAGCAGTGAAAAGCCAGGGGGCACTGGAAACACCATATATTTT; CDR3: CASSEKPGGTGNTIYF; D: TRBD1; J: TRBJ1-3; size: NA; length: 16; V: TRBV9